These 30 T cell receptor beta chains were all obtained from the same sample, sequenced in a study of T cell responses to AZD1222 COVID-19 vaccine. Sequencing was performed with immunoSEQ multiplex PCR; in TCRdb, only in-frame clones are kept and a portion is missing. The sample consists of roughly 120,000 clones, more than 85% of them appearing once. Sample: peripheral blood, taken 28 days after the second AZD1222 dose. The receptor set was obtained from an adult who received the AZD1222 COVID-19 vaccine.

This chain uses TRBV10-1 with TRBJ2-2; 14 nucleotides align to TRBD2. In germline, CDR1 is WNHNN, CDR2 SYGVQD (reference sequence). V gave up 4 bases and J gave up 5 bases; unmatched junction bases: 12. The CDR3 length is 19 residues. CDR3: CASSGSGTSGGPDTGELFF. CDR3 nucleotide sequence: TGCGCCAGCAGTGGGTCCGGGACTAGCGGGGGCCCCGATACCGGGGAGCTGTTTTTT.

CDR3 DNA: TGCGCCAGCAGCTTGGGAACTAGCGGGAACACAGATACGCAGTATTTT. As protein: CASSLGTSGNTDTQYF. The J gene is TRBJ2-3, the V gene TRBV5-1; 10 nucleotides match TRBD2. The germline CDR1 and CDR2 sequences are SGHRS and YFSETQ. V was pared by 0 bases and J by 2 bases, with 3 bases of the junction left unmatched. CDR3 length: 16 amino acids.

The rearrangement joins TRBV10-3 to TRBJ2-5; 8 bases match TRBD1. The germline V gene has CDR1 ENHRY and CDR2 SYGVKD. The CDR3 consists of 13 residues. Losses at the gene ends were 7 bases for V and 4 bases for J; bases not matched to a gene: 5. CDR3 DNA sequence: TGTGCCATCACCCAGGGGGCGTCAGAGACCCAGTACTTC. It translates to CAITQGASETQYF.

Points on this clone: The junction does not match germline at one end; this may be a read error. The V and J genes are TRBV6-1 and TRBJ2-2; tentative D call: TRBD2 (6 bases). Germline-derived CDR1 and CDR2 are MNHNS and SASEGT. CDR3 length: 17 residues. CDR3 region: CSSSDYVGSFDTGELFF. CDR3 nucleotide sequence: TGTTCCAGCAGTGATTATGTCGGGAGTTTTGACACCGGGGAGCTGTTTTTT.

V gene TRBV10-3 combines with J gene TRBJ1-5; 8 bases match TRBD1. This CDR3 has 13 amino acids. V lost 8 bases and J lost 5; bases outside the gene matches: 5. CDR1 and CDR2 from the germline V gene are ENHRY and SYGVKD. CDR3 region: CAIGQGGDQPQHF. For the CDR3, the DNA is TGTGCCATCGGACAGGGCGGGGATCAGCCCCAGCATTTT.

The CDR3 reads CASSIPGRANGYTF. The DNA of the CDR3 is TGTGCCAGTAGTATCCCAGGGAGGGCTAATGGCTACACCTTC. J is TRBJ1-2 and V is TRBV19, with D maybe TRBD1 (5 bases). This CDR3 comprises 14 residues. CDR1 LNHDA and CDR2 SQIVND come from the germline V gene (reference sequence). V was pared by 3 bases and J by 6 bases, with 14 bases between.

The gene calls are TRBV7-2 and TRBJ1-1; D remains ambiguous. The CDR3 is 13 amino acids. V was clipped by 3 bases and J by 1 base, with 6 bases between them. CDR1 and CDR2 (germline): SGHTA, FQGNSA. CDR3 nucleotides: TGTGCCAGCAGCTTCCAAGGGAACACTGAAGCTTTCTTT. It translates to CASSFQGNTEAFF. Full variable domain (rest looked up from reference TRBV7-2 and TRBJ1-1): GAGVSQSPSNKVTEKGKDVELRCDPISGHTALYWYRQSLGQGLEFLIYFQGNSAPDKSGLPSDRFSAERTGGSVSTLTIQRTQQEDSAVYLCASSFQGNTEAFFGQGTRLTVV.

The chain joins TRBV24-1 to TRBJ1-1; D might be TRBD1 (6 bases). V was clipped by 4 bases and J by 5 bases, with 10 bases between them. The CDR3 sequence is 13 residues long. Per the germline V gene, CDR1 is KGHDR and CDR2 is SFDVKD. The CDR3 region is CATSEGAGTEAFF. As DNA, the CDR3 is TGTGCCACCAGTGAGGGGGCAGGGACTGAAGCTTTCTTT.

J is TRBJ1-3 and V is TRBV6-5; D gene uncertain. Germline-derived CDR1 and CDR2 are MNHEY and SVGAGI. The V gene lost 4 bases and the J gene lost 0 bases, with 7 bases spanning the gap. The CDR3 extends over 14 amino acids. This CDR3 reads CASSSMGSGNTIYF. CDR3 nucleotides: TGTGCCAGCAGTTCCATGGGCTCTGGAAACACCATATATTTT.

V and J are TRBV4-3 and TRBJ2-1, with 12 bases that match TRBD2. V was pared by 4 bases and J by 6 bases, with 1 base of the junction left unmatched. This CDR3 is 14 amino acids long. Germline lookup yields CDR1 LGHNA and CDR2 YSLEER. CDR3 amino acids: CASSPSGGANEQFF. The CDR3 DNA sequence: TGCGCCAGCAGCCCTAGCGGGGGGGCCAATGAGCAGTTCTTC.

The chain joins TRBV6-2 or TRBV6-3 to TRBJ1-1; perhaps TRBD1 as D (6 bases). The length of the CDR3 is 16 residues. In germline, CDR1 is MNHEY, CDR2 SVGEGT. Trimming cost V 0 bases and J 1 base, with 12 bases left between them. This CDR3 is CASSYSVQGTNTEAFF. The CDR3 DNA sequence: TGTGCCAGCAGTTACTCCGTCCAGGGGACGAACACTGAAGCTTTCTTT.

V is TRBV7-2 and J is TRBJ2-7; 7 nucleotides agree with TRBD1. The V and J ends lost 2 bases and 4 bases, in that order; junction bases with no gene match: 8. The germline gives CDR1 SGHTA, CDR2 FQGNSA. This CDR3 spans 15 amino acids. The CDR3 reads CASSLSWTGSYEQYF. Written as DNA, the CDR3 is TGTGCCAGCAGCTTAAGTTGGACAGGTTCGTACGAGCAGTACTTC.

V is TRBV19 and J is TRBJ1-6; D is uncertain. The CDR3 spans 14 residues. Germline V gene lookup returns CDR1 LNHDA and CDR2 SQIVND (reference sequence). V lost 6 bases and J lost 9, with 15 bases in between. In nucleotides, the CDR3 is TGTGCCAGTAGCCTTCTTGTTGCGGGTTCACCCCTCCACTTT. Protein product: CASSLLVAGSPLHF.

The chain carries TRBV20-1 and TRBJ2-7; D is uncertain. CDR1 is DFQATT, CDR2 SNEGSKA, per germline (reference sequence). This CDR3 has 11 residues. The V and J ends lost 6 bases and 0 bases respectively, with 6 bases between them. The CDR3 sequence: CSARNSYEQYF. The CDR3 region has the DNA TGCAGTGCAAGGAACTCCTACGAGCAGTACTTC.

The rearrangement links TRBV7-9 to TRBJ1-2; possible D gene TRBD1, 5 bases. V was cut by 3 bases and J by 2 bases, with 10 bases left in between. This CDR3 has 14 residues. Per the germline V gene, CDR1 is SEHNR and CDR2 is FQNEAQ (reference sequence). The CDR3 reads CASSLGTENYGYTF. The DNA for the CDR3 is TGTGCCAGCAGCTTGGGGACGGAGAACTATGGCTACACCTTC.

J is TRBJ2-1 and V is TRBV4-3, with D uncertain. Trimming shortened V by 0 bases and J by 0 bases, and 12 bases separated the two germline ends. This CDR3 has 17 residues. CDR1 LGHNA and CDR2 YSLEER come from the germline V gene. The CDR3 nucleotides read TGCGCCAGCAGCCAAGAGCATCTCTTTAGCTCCTACAATGAGCAGTTCTTC. Encoded protein: CASSQEHLFSSYNEQFF.

Only a few counts were recorded for this clone. The chain links TRBV6-8 to TRBJ1-3; D ambiguous. The germline gives CDR1 MNHGY, CDR2 SAAAGT. Deletions cut 5 bases from V and 0 bases from J, with 8 bases between. The CDR3 has 14 residues. The CDR3 DNA is TGTGCCAGCAGTCGAGTCCCCTCTGGAAACACCATATATTTT. This sequence encodes CASSRVPSGNTIYF.

This rearrangement joins TRBV28 to TRBJ2-7; D is unclear. The CDR3 extends over 15 amino acids. CDR1 MDHEN and CDR2 SYDVKM come from the germline V gene. Trimming removed 3 bases from V and 2 bases from J, with 14 bases in between. The DNA of the CDR3 is TGTGCCAGCAGTTTCCCCTCCGACCTAACCTACGAGCAGTACTTC. Translated, it gives CASSFPSDLTYEQYF.

The chain has TRBV6-5 and TRBJ2-7; D is uncertain. Germline loops: CDR1 MNHEY, CDR2 SVGAGI. CDR3 length equals 12 residues. Deletions cut 6 bases from V and 9 bases from J, with 15 bases between. Here the CDR3 DNA reads TGTGCCAGCAGCGCTGACATTCTGGGGCAGTACTTC. Its translation: CASSADILGQYF.

This sequence joins TRBV6-2 or TRBV6-3 and TRBJ1-6; a possible D gene is TRBD1 (6 bases). The CDR3 has 19 residues. Looked up from germline, CDR1 is MNHEY and CDR2 is SVGEGT. Trimming took off 0 bases at V and 8 bases at J, with 23 bases between the two ends. CDR3 sequence (DNA): TGTGCCAGCAGTTACTCGAGTGCAGGGGTCGGTTTTCAGCATTCACCCCTCCACTTT. Its protein product is CASSYSSAGVGFQHSPLHF.

V gene TRBV29-1 combines with J gene TRBJ1-2, with D possibly TRBD1 on 5 matching bases. Germline-derived CDR1 and CDR2 are SQVTM and ANQGSEA. The CDR3 runs 13 residues. Between the trimmed V and J ends, which lost 6 bases and 4 bases, there was a span of 15 bases. DNA for the CDR3: TGCAGCGTGGAGGCAGGGATAGCCTATGGCTACACCTTC. Its translation is CSVEAGIAYGYTF.

V usage is TRBV7-2 and J usage is TRBJ1-2, with TRBD1 matching 7 bases. Trimming cost V 5 bases and J 6 bases; bases outside gene matches: 12. The length of the CDR3 is 15 residues. From germline, CDR1 is SGHTA and CDR2 FQGNSA. The CDR3, as DNA: TGTGCCAGCAGCCAACACAGGGGTTTTCGGGATGGCTACACCTTC. As protein: CASSQHRGFRDGYTF.

This sequence joins TRBV4-3 and TRBJ2-7, with D perhaps being TRBD1 or TRBD2 (5 bases each). The length of the CDR3 is 15 residues. Germline-derived CDR1 and CDR2 are LGHNA and YSLEER. Trimming stripped 4 bases from V and 5 bases from J, with 18 bases between. The chain's CDR3 is CASSPRYGGEDEQYF. The CDR3 DNA reads TGCGCCAGCAGCCCCCGTTATGGGGGAGAAGACGAGCAGTACTTC.

The genes are TRBV5-1 and TRBJ1-2, with D hard to call. With 0 bases removed from V and 8 bases from J, the gap between germline ends came to 11 bases. This CDR3 comprises 13 residues. Germline lookup yields CDR1 SGHRS and CDR2 YFSETQ. This chain's CDR3 is CASSLAGSMGYTF. The CDR3 coding sequence is TGCGCCAGCAGCTTGGCAGGCTCTATGGGCTACACCTTC. The full variable domain, rest sourced from reference TRBV5-1 and TRBJ1-2, is KAGVTQTPRYLIKTRGQQVTLSCSPISGHRSVSWYQQTPGQGLQFLFEYFSETQRNKGNFPGRFSGRQFSNSRSEMNVSTLELGDSALYLCASSLAGSMGYTFGSGTRLTVV.

Here the CDR3 DNA reads TGTGCCAGCAGTGAAGAAGGGGTGGGGGTTATCGCCTACGAGCAGTACTTC. This gives the protein CASSEEGVGVIAYEQYF. The V gene is TRBV6-1, the J gene TRBJ2-7; D could derive from TRBD1 or TRBD2 (5 bases each). This CDR3 has 17 amino acids. V gave up 1 base and J gave up 2 bases, with 18 bases separating them. The germline CDR1 and CDR2 sequences are MNHNS and SASEGT.

The chain couples TRBV27 to TRBJ1-2, with TRBD1 matching over 8 bases. Per germline, CDR1 MNHEY and CDR2 SMNVEV (reference sequence). With 10 bases clipped from V and 8 bases from J, the junction kept 6 bases outside the gene matches. The CDR3 totals 11 residues. Written as DNA, the CDR3 is TGTGCCACCAAGGACAGGGACGGCTACACCTTC. Amino acids: CATKDRDGYTF.

The chain is built from TRBV11-2 and TRBJ2-1, with TRBD1 identical over 8 bases. Germline V lookup: CDR1 SGHAT, CDR2 FQNNGV. Losses at the gene ends were 5 bases for V and 3 bases for J; bases not matched to a gene: 6. This CDR3 has 15 residues. This chain's CDR3 is CASSRGQGDYNEQFF. DNA for the CDR3: TGTGCCAGCAGCCGCGGACAGGGCGACTACAATGAGCAGTTCTTC.

J is TRBJ2-2 and V is TRBV6-5; D ambiguous. The CDR3 length is 14 residues. Germline V gives CDR1 MNHEY, CDR2 SVGAGI. V gave up 0 bases and J gave up 5 bases, with 7 bases separating them. CDR3 loop: CASSYSPDTGELFF. CDR3 DNA: TGTGCCAGCAGTTACTCGCCAGATACCGGGGAGCTGTTTTTT.

This clone was recorded once. The chain has TRBV6-6 and TRBJ1-1, with 9 bases identical to TRBD1. V dropped 5 bases and J dropped 4; count of bases not matched to a gene: 8. The CDR3 spans 15 residues. Germline CDR1 is MNHNY and CDR2 is SVGAGI (reference sequence). Written as DNA, the CDR3 is TGTGCCAGCAGTCCTTCCCGGACAGGGGCCACTGAAGCTTTCTTT. This sequence encodes CASSPSRTGATEAFF.

In this sample, this clone turned up once. The chain joins TRBV30 to TRBJ2-7, with 9 positions matching TRBD1. Germline V gene data show CDR1 as GTSNPN and CDR2 as SVGIG (reference sequence). This CDR3 contains 13 residues. The ends lost 2 bases at V and 4 bases at J; junction bases unmatched: 3. The CDR3 loop is CAWSKGTGYEQYF. CDR3 sequence (DNA): TGTGCCTGGAGTAAGGGGACAGGGTACGAGCAGTACTTC.